This T cell receptor (beta chain) was captured by sequencing in a study of cytomegalovirus exposure and HLA in healthy donors (TCRdb year 2017). Concerning the study at large: In an earlier analysis of roughly 590 of the donors, around 300 Gb of sequence data and 90 million to 120 million unique TCR beta sequences from 180 million or so T cells were reported. An early release covering more than 500 HLA-typed donors comprised approximately 290 gigabases of sequencing data and approximately 85 million unique TCR sequences. Among the approximately 430 genotyped donors, about 83% belonged to the genetic ancestry cluster associated with self-reported Caucasian donors. The study was designed to test whether signatures of past pathogen exposure could be identified by cataloging public T cell receptors. The T cell repertoires of several hundred subjects were profiled by immunosequencing and related to cytomegalovirus serostatus. Along with the approximately 700-subject first cohort, a separate validation cohort of over a hundred different subjects was used. To predict cytomegalovirus infection status, the study brought together high-throughput TCR immunosequencing, statistical association of individual TCRs with disease status, and machine learning. In a later analysis, previously published TCR beta repertoires from several hundred donors were re-analyzed and high-resolution HLA genotyping was added so that TCR occurrence patterns could be studied. In the later analysis, no new phenotypic data were used to find candidate immune exposures; instead, reliance was placed on TCR beta sequences and their occurrence across donors. To decide whether each TCR beta V gene segment behaved as functional or pseudogenic, an earlier analysis of approximately 620 of the donors relied on high-throughput TCR beta sequencing. Donor age, sex, ethnicity and CMV serostatus were compiled alongside the repertoire data. Genome-wide SNP genotypes for about three fifths of the roughly 700 donors were used in a later genetic analysis, which treated that subset as a discovery cohort. All discovery cohort repertoires had been generated using a single sequencing platform. Both class I and class II loci were covered by HLA typing, at four-digit resolution. Typing coverage varied by locus: roughly 620-640 donors for A, B, C, DRB1 and DQB1; more than 500 for DQA1; 600 to 610 for DPA1; under 490 for DPB1. Roughly five DR-DQ haplotypes were treated as single units for association and clustering because of strong linkage in the cohort. Across 398 genotyped donors of the cohort, an average of about 240,000 unique TCR beta nucleotide sequences per donor were sequenced, and about a sixth of those sequences were non-productive.

In total, 630 or so healthy bone marrow donors made up the cohort. At the time of sampling, all cohort members were nominally healthy, though unrecorded immune exposures were likely present. The donor tested CMV seronegative and was one of the 352 seronegative cohort members. Every donor gave a peripheral blood sample, and the peripheral blood mononuclear cells from that sample were used for TCR beta sequencing. The Qiagen DNeasy Blood Extraction Kit was used to extract genomic DNA from the blood cell samples. Findings and caveats that apply to the study as a whole: Strong co-occurrence of HLA alleles, especially DR and DQ, made assigning TCR associations to individual alleles difficult. In a later analysis, TCR association rates were found to vary across HLA loci, with the most associated TCRs seen for DRB1 alleles and the fewest for HLA-C alleles. A few of the identified cytomegalovirus-associated TCR beta chains were confirmed in vitro to be specific for cytomegalovirus antigens. Because counts were too low, roughly 16 rarely observed V segments, including chromosome 9 orphons, were left out of the earlier analysis of several hundred of the donors. The study gave a list of more than 150 TCR beta chains associated with cytomegalovirus. According to a later analysis, most CMV-associated TCR beta chains appeared to be HLA-restricted, and the HLA associations seemed to be driven largely by CMV exposure. A further reported finding was that TCR beta sequences accurately predicted the HLA-A and HLA-B alleles for most subjects in the first cohort. This cohort had only TCR beta chains sequenced, and the lack of alpha or paired-chain data limited which features could be detected. Some IMGT-functional V segments, including TRBV6-2 and TRBV6-3, could not be told apart with the 87-base-pair reads, so those segments were excluded. According to the authors, the approach could potentially be generalized to other disease states and immunological phenotypes. An earlier analysis of approximately 570 of the donors showed that most TCR beta V segments appeared in productive rearrangements either about 87% or about 30% of the time, which broadly matched IMGT annotations. Correlated functional status among segregating V segments might be attributable to linkage disequilibrium, but an unknown experimental factor could not be ruled out. HLA typing was unavailable for some donors at each locus, so association tests used only the typed subset. A cluster of highly shared sequence variants was judged likely to represent a technical artifact of the sequencing pipeline. Cytomegalovirus status was reported to be diagnosed by the classifier with high specificity and sensitivity in both the original and validation cohorts. Most TCR sequences were observed very rarely across donors, whereas some public TCRs were present in many individuals. At a false discovery rate of 0.05, a later analysis linked around 15,000 TCR beta sequences to specific HLA alleles. In a later genetic analysis, fewer N-insertions in productive TCRs were reported among donors in an Asian-associated ancestry cluster than the roughly 700-donor mean. V-gene and J-gene trimming of TCR beta chains was associated with a missense DCLRE1C variant in a later genetic analysis, and the association was replicated in an independent cohort. A later analysis found that HLA-associated TCR beta chains were more clonally expanded and had lower generation probabilities than equally common non-associated chains. In a later analysis, several top co-occurrence clusters were reported to appear linked to parvovirus B19, influenza, CMV and Epstein-Barr virus. The only immune exposure information available for the cohort was CMV serostatus. Sequencing depth was assumed to be roughly uniform across donors in the presence/absence analyses, though that assumption may not hold.

Receptor libraries were prepared by the immunoSEQ multiplex PCR assay. A mixture of 60 forward primers for TCR Vbeta segments and 13 reverse primers for TCR Jbeta segments was used in the multiplex PCR. The CDR3 region of rearranged TCR beta genes was amplified from genomic DNA by a multiplex PCR assay. The Illumina HiSeq System was used to sequence the amplified TCR beta libraries as 87-base-pair reads. Processing in the source paper ran as follows. Across the roughly 700 repertoires, a later analysis counted 78 million or so unique TCR beta chains, roughly 11 million of which were shared by at least two donors. To remove PCR and sequencing errors, raw reads were error-corrected and collapsed into unique sequences using a nearest-neighbor algorithm that merged closely related sequences. V, D and J gene segments were assigned by aligning CDR3 sequences to IMGT reference sequences. For a sequence to be retained, a match of at least six nucleotides was required to both a V gene segment and a J gene segment. A rearrangement counted as productive if the CDR3 had no stop codons and remained in frame with V and J, and every other rearrangement counted as non-productive. Following IMGT convention, CDR3 was defined as the stretch from the second conserved V-encoded cysteine up to the conserved J-encoded phenylalanine. In an earlier analysis of roughly 580 of the donors, sequences lacking an unambiguous match to a single V gene segment were excluded. An earlier analysis of some 500 of the donors classified V segments as functional when productive rearrangements were above 56.7% and as segregating when the standard deviation between donors was above 5%. To diagnose cytomegalovirus status from the catalog of TCR beta chain sequences, a statistical classification framework was built. A later analysis assigned V and J genes by comparing TCR nucleotide sequences with IMGT/GENE-DB human TR gene sequences. A later analysis assigned CDR3 sequences and most-parsimonious VDJ recombination scenarios with the TCRdist pipeline. In a later analysis, each TCR beta chain was defined by its CDR3 amino acid sequence together with its V-gene family, and reads lacking a unique V-gene family were excluded. To address suspected cross-contamination and a sequencing artifact, a later analysis removed a few hundred highly shared, low-generation-probability nucleotide sequences. For each public chain, a later analysis derived a clonal expansion index from normalized ranks of inferred template counts within each repertoire. In a later analysis, generation probabilities were computed with a VDJ recombination model fitted to out-of-frame rearrangements, and the resulting probabilities were checked against IGoR. In a later analysis, TCR-TCR, TCR-HLA and TCR-CMV co-occurrence was scored with hypergeometric tests, and a repertoire-size bias correction was applied to TCR pairs. False discovery rates were estimated in a later analysis by permuting HLA or CMV assignments 20 times. In a later analysis, co-occurring TCRs were grouped using DBSCAN, and TCRdist sequence similarity was added for clustering within HLA-allele-positive subsets. Co-occurrence clustering excluded repertoires with fewer than 30,000 or more than 120,000 public chains, plus five with anomalous nucleotide sharing. Held by TCRdb, this immuneACCESS table contains in-frame sequences only and omits some clones. Under half of the omission traces to an unresolved V gene where checked; the cause of the rest is unknown. Clone size and the V and J calls come from that table; the DNA yielded D and trimming. This sample has 150,000 to 200,000 clones in its table, and more than 75% of those were observed once. Together, the top ten hold more than 1.2% of the sample.

With regard to this clone: Its specific antigen is unknown. Base qualities are not at hand, and no much larger clone is one base apart.

Here V drops 4 bases and J drops 2 bases, and the junction holds 16 bases not matched to any gene. The CDR3, from cysteine to phenylalanine, totals 18 residues. Kept here is only the CDR3 DNA, which spans 54 bases and is read in frame from base 1. CDR1 and CDR2, per the germline V gene (reference sequence), are SEHNR and FQNEAQ. The chain is assembled from TRBV7-9 and TRBJ1-2, with 7 bases aligning to TRBD1. The sequence was collected from a male donor in good health and CMV-seronegative. Specimen: PBMCs. The CDR3 region reads CASSSSPPGTVHNYGYTF. Read as DNA, the sequence is TGTGCCAGCAGCTCCTCCCCTCCTGGGACAGTACACAACTATGGCTACACCTTC.